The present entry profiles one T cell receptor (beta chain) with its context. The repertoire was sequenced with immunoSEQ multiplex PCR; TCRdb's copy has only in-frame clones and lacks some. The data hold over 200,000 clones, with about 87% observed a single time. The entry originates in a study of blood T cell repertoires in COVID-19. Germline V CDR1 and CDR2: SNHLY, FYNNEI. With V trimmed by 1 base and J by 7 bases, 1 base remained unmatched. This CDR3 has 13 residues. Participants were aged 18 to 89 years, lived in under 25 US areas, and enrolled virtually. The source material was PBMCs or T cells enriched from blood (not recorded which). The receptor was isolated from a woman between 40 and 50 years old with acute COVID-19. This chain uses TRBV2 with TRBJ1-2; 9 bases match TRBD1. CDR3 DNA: TGTGCCAGCAGTGAAGACAGGGGGCTTGGCTACACCTTC. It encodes CASSEDRGLGYTF.